The rows below give T cell receptor beta chains drawn from one sample of a study of cytomegalovirus exposure and HLA in healthy donors. TCRdb keeps only in-frame clones here, not all; method: immunoSEQ multiplex PCR. Of around 190,000 clones listed, around 85% are singletons. Sequenced: PBMCs. These TCRs come from a man younger than 35 in good health and CMV-seronegative. CDR3s include the opening cysteine and the closing phenylalanine or tryptophan. The order of the fields is CDR3 protein, CDR3 DNA, D gene, V gene, clone size, J gene. D genes are given only for firm matches. The listing skips clone size in some rows; elsewhere it reads once, few, many or a size class.

cdr3_aa: CASSLNWGNTIYF
cdr3_nt: TGTGCCAGCAGCCTCAACTGGGGAAACACCATATATTTT
d_call: NA
v_call: TRBV11-3
clone_size: NA
j_call: TRBJ1-3

cdr3_aa: CASSITSIGANVLTF
cdr3_nt: TGTGCCAGCAGCATAACTAGCATAGGGGCCAACGTCCTGACTTTC
d_call: NA
v_call: TRBV7-3
clone_size: NA
j_call: TRBJ2-6

cdr3_aa: CASSSFRGSYEQYF
cdr3_nt: TGTGCCAGCAGTTCCTTCAGGGGCTCCTACGAGCAGTACTTC
d_call: NA
v_call: TRBV28
clone_size: NA
j_call: TRBJ2-7

cdr3_aa: CASSLVAATDTQYF
cdr3_nt: TGCGCCAGCAGCTTGGTCGCGGCCACAGATACGCAGTATTTT
d_call: NA
v_call: TRBV5-1
clone_size: NA
j_call: TRBJ2-3

cdr3_aa: CASSLWATIVSGNTIYF
cdr3_nt: TGTGCCAGCAGCTTATGGGCCACCATTGTCTCTGGAAACACCATATATTTT
d_call: NA
v_call: TRBV11-2
clone_size: NA
j_call: TRBJ1-3

cdr3_aa: CASSRRREETQYF
cdr3_nt: TGTGCCAGCAGCCGTAGACGGGAAGAGACCCAGTACTTC
d_call: NA
v_call: TRBV7-2
clone_size: few
j_call: TRBJ2-5

cdr3_aa: CASSLRGGGLAGGYQETQYF
cdr3_nt: TGTGCCAGCAGTTTAAGGGGTGGGGGACTAGCGGGAGGGTACCAAGAGACCCAGTACTTC
d_call: TRBD2
v_call: TRBV27
clone_size: NA
j_call: TRBJ2-5

cdr3_aa: CASSIEGRLGTSVYEQYF
cdr3_nt: TGTGCCAGTAGTATAGAAGGGCGTCTGGGGACTAGCGTGTACGAGCAGTACTTC
d_call: TRBD2
v_call: TRBV19
clone_size: NA
j_call: TRBJ2-7

cdr3_aa: CTSSVALTGTIGEQYF
cdr3_nt: TGTACCAGCAGCGTAGCCCTTACCGGGACAATCGGCGAGCAGTACTTC
d_call: NA
v_call: TRBV9
clone_size: NA
j_call: TRBJ2-7

cdr3_aa: CASSVVESLYTGELFF
cdr3_nt: TGTGCCAGCAGCGTAGTGGAGAGTCTTTACACCGGGGAGCTGTTTTTT
d_call: NA
v_call: TRBV9
clone_size: NA
j_call: TRBJ2-2

cdr3_aa: CAWSVVSYGYTF
cdr3_nt: TGTGCCTGGAGTGTAGTCAGCTATGGCTACACCTTC
d_call: NA
v_call: TRBV30
clone_size: NA
j_call: TRBJ1-2

cdr3_aa: CASGFPDNEQFF
cdr3_nt: TGTGCTAGTGGTTTCCCCGACAATGAGCAGTTCTTC
d_call: NA
v_call: TRBV12-5
clone_size: NA
j_call: TRBJ2-1

cdr3_aa: CASSLGTGVTGELFF
cdr3_nt: TGTGCCAGCAGCCTTGGCACAGGGGTGACCGGGGAGCTGTTTTTT
d_call: TRBD1
v_call: TRBV27
clone_size: NA
j_call: TRBJ2-2

cdr3_aa: CASSLAQDREQFF
cdr3_nt: TGCGCCAGCAGCTTGGCCCAGGACAGGGAGCAGTTCTTC
d_call: TRBD1
v_call: TRBV5-1
clone_size: NA
j_call: TRBJ2-1

cdr3_aa: CASSSTGGAQETQYF
cdr3_nt: TGTGCCAGCAGCTCTACCGGGGGGGCCCAAGAGACCCAGTACTTC
d_call: TRBD2
v_call: TRBV5-4
clone_size: NA
j_call: TRBJ2-5

cdr3_aa: CASRTLAGAAYEQYF
cdr3_nt: TGTGCCAGCAGGACCCTAGCGGGAGCTGCCTACGAGCAGTACTTC
d_call: TRBD2
v_call: TRBV2
clone_size: few
j_call: TRBJ2-7

cdr3_aa: CASSQDWTGTYEQYF
cdr3_nt: TGCGCCAGCAGCCAAGATTGGACAGGAACCTACGAGCAGTACTTC
d_call: TRBD1
v_call: TRBV4-3
clone_size: once
j_call: TRBJ2-7

cdr3_aa: CASSQTGSSYNEQFF
cdr3_nt: TGTGCCAGCAGCCAAACGGGGAGCTCCTACAATGAGCAGTTCTTC
d_call: NA
v_call: TRBV14
clone_size: once
j_call: TRBJ2-1

cdr3_aa: CATKRVGGLSNSPLHF
cdr3_nt: TGTGCCACCAAGAGGGTAGGGGGCCTGAGTAATTCACCCCTCCACTTT
d_call: TRBD1
v_call: TRBV15
clone_size: NA
j_call: TRBJ1-6

cdr3_aa: CASSPYGNTEAFF
cdr3_nt: TGTGCCAGCTCACCATACGGTAACACTGAAGCTTTCTTT
d_call: NA
v_call: TRBV18
clone_size: few
j_call: TRBJ1-1

cdr3_aa: CASSLWGVSPTDTQYF
cdr3_nt: TGTGCCAGCAGCTTATGGGGAGTGAGTCCCACAGATACGCAGTATTTT
d_call: NA
v_call: TRBV7-6
clone_size: NA
j_call: TRBJ2-3

cdr3_aa: CASSQDWGLAGARVTDTQYF
cdr3_nt: TGCGCCAGCAGCCAAGATTGGGGACTAGCGGGAGCGCGGGTTACAGATACGCAGTATTTT
d_call: TRBD2
v_call: TRBV4-3
clone_size: NA
j_call: TRBJ2-3

cdr3_aa: CASSPSSDSYNEQFF
cdr3_nt: TGTGCCAGCAGCCCAAGTTCGGACTCTTACAATGAGCAGTTCTTC
d_call: NA
v_call: TRBV4-2
clone_size: once
j_call: TRBJ2-1

cdr3_aa: CASSVVRSRGFLKNIQYF
cdr3_nt: TGTGCCAGCAGCGTAGTCAGATCCAGGGGTTTCCTTAAAAACATTCAGTACTTC
d_call: NA
v_call: TRBV11-2
clone_size: NA
j_call: TRBJ2-4

cdr3_aa: CASSQVSSSGGDTQYF
cdr3_nt: TGCGCCAGCAGCCAAGTATCCTCTAGCGGGGGGGATACGCAGTATTTT
d_call: TRBD2
v_call: TRBV4-3
clone_size: once
j_call: TRBJ2-3

cdr3_aa: CASSLEGRGGTGELFF
cdr3_nt: TGTGCCAGCAGCTTAGAGGGAAGGGGAGGAACCGGGGAGCTGTTTTTT
d_call: NA
v_call: TRBV7-8
clone_size: NA
j_call: TRBJ2-2

cdr3_aa: CASSVEGSGQANEKLFF
cdr3_nt: TGTGCCAGCAGCGTAGAAGGATCGGGACAGGCTAATGAAAAACTGTTTTTT
d_call: TRBD1
v_call: TRBV9
clone_size: NA
j_call: TRBJ1-4

cdr3_aa: CAWNGGETQYF
cdr3_nt: TGTGCCTGGAATGGGGGCGAGACCCAGTACTTC
d_call: NA
v_call: TRBV30
clone_size: few
j_call: TRBJ2-5